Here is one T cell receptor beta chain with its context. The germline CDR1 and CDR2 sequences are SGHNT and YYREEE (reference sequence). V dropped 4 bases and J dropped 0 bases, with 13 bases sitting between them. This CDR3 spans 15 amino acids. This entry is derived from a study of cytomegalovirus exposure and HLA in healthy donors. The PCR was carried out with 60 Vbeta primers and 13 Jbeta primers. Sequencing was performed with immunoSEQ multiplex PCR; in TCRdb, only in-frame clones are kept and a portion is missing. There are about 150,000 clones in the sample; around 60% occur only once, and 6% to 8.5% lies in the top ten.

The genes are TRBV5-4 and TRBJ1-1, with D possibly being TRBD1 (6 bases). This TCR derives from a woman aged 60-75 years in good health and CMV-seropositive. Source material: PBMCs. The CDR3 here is CASSHPTGLNTEAFF. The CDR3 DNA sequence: TGTGCCAGCAGCCATCCGACAGGATTGAACACTGAAGCTTTCTTT.